The clone carrying this T cell receptor beta chain has only a few counts. Its antigen is unknown. TCRdb itself ran the 5' RACE reads through MiXCR, one entry per CDR3 protein. Altogether fewer than 350,000 distinct CDR3 sequences are present, more than 6.5% being singletons, with the ten largest covering less than 2.5%. The V end lost 7 bases, the J end lost 0 bases, and 9 bases lay between the germline ends. CDR1 and CDR2 from the germline V gene are MDHEN and SYDVKM. The CDR3 has 13 amino acids. This entry comes from a study of identical twins. Study-level results: Because invariant MAIT and iNKT cells could be present, zero-insertion analyses could be partly confounded.

This sample also appeared in a second study, on yellow fever vaccine responses in identical twins.

This clonotype originated in a woman under 30 in good health. This chain uses TRBV28 with TRBJ1-1; D gene ambiguous. Sample: memory (CD45RO+) T cells sorted from blood. CDR3 sequence reads: CASIGRMNTEAFF. In nucleotides, the CDR3 is TGTGCCAGCATAGGGCGCATGAACACTGAAGCTTTCTTT.